The 15 T cell receptor beta chains listed next were all sequenced from one sample in a study of post-analysis software for immune sequencing data. Regarding the study as a whole: About 5 TRBV segments (TRBV5-6, TRBV5-1 and TRBV20-1 among them) occurred more frequently in patients than in controls.

No antigen has been identified for these receptors. TCR beta cDNA libraries included unique molecular identifiers. A single record per CDR3 protein comes from TCRdb applying MiXCR to the PCR reads. The table records approximately 660,000 distinct CDR3 sequences, 55% to 70% of them present only once. Source material: blood. The receptors stem from a girl aged 2 to 10 with multiple sclerosis.

Details on this clonotype: The germline gene is not matched at one end of the junction; a read error may be the cause. The chain combines TRBV7-7 with TRBJ2-5; TRBD1 aligns across 9 bases. Per the germline V gene, CDR1 is SSHAT and CDR2 is FNYEAQ (reference sequence). The CDR3 is made up of 15 amino acids. CDR3 residues: CASSPLGQGKETQYF. The CDR3 bases are TGTGCTAGCAGCCCCCTGGGACAGGGCAAAGAGACCCAGTACTTC. The full variable domain, completed using reference TRBV7-7 and TRBJ2-5, is GAGVSQSPRYKVTKRGQDVTLRCDPISSHATLYWYQQALGQGPEFLTYFNYEAQPDKSGLPSDRFSAERPEGSISTLTIQRTEQRDSAMYRCASSPLGQGKETQYFGPGTRLLVL.

Only one count was recorded for this clonotype. The chain employs TRBV11-2 and TRBJ1-4; D perhaps matches TRBD1 (6 bases). The CDR3 is 18 amino acids. Deletions cut 1 base from V and 0 bases from J, with 15 bases between. CDR1 and CDR2 from the germline V gene are SGHAT and FQNNGV. CDR3 sequence: CASSLGLQGSATNEKLFF. The CDR3 DNA follows: TGTGCCAGCAGCTTAGGATTGCAGGGGAGCGCAACTAATGAAAAACTGTTTTTT.

The chain recombines TRBV20-1 with TRBJ1-1, with D tentatively TRBD1 (6 bases). The germline CDR1 and CDR2 sequences are DFQATT and SNEGSKA (reference sequence). V shed 1 base and J shed 7 bases, with 10 bases lying between them. The CDR3 runs 12 residues. CDR3 protein: CSARAGGGEAFF. The CDR3 nucleotides are TGCAGTGCTAGAGCAGGAGGGGGTGAAGCTTTCTTT.

This chain joins TRBV5-1 and TRBJ1-1; tentative D call: TRBD1 (5 bases). There are 14 residues in the CDR3. Germline V CDR1 and CDR2: SGHRS, YFSETQ. Trimming shortened V by 2 bases and J by 4 bases, and 12 bases separated the two germline ends. The CDR3 DNA reads TGCGCCAGCAGCTTTCCGGGGGTGGGCACTGAAGCTTTCTTT. It encodes CASSFPGVGTEAFF. Drawing the rest from reference TRBV5-1 and TRBJ1-1, the complete variable domain is KAGVTQTPRYLIKTRGQQVTLSCSPISGHRSVSWYQQTPGQGLQFLFEYFSETQRNKGNFPGRFSGRQFSNSRSEMNVSTLELGDSALYLCASSFPGVGTEAFFGQGTRLTVV.

V is TRBV7-9 and J is TRBJ2-7, with D tentatively TRBD1 (6 bases). Looked up from germline, CDR1 is SEHNR and CDR2 is FQNEAQ (reference sequence). Trimming took off 6 bases at V and 3 bases at J, with 15 bases between the two ends. The CDR3 consists of 14 residues. DNA for the CDR3: TGTGCCAGCAGTCCTACGAACAGGGACTACGAGCAGTACTTC. Amino acids: CASSPTNRDYEQYF.

This clonotype has only a few counts. This sequence joins TRBV10-3 and TRBJ2-5; 14 nucleotides line up with TRBD2. The CDR3 contains 18 residues. Germline loops: CDR1 ENHRY, CDR2 SYGVKD. The V gene end was trimmed by 1 base and the J gene end by 4 bases; junction bases not matched to a gene: 8. CDR3 sequence reads: CAISELGTSGSGGETQYF. The CDR3 DNA reads TGTGCCATCAGTGAGTTAGGGACTAGCGGGAGTGGAGGAGAGACCCAGTACTTC.

The chain couples TRBV7-2 to TRBJ2-7; D might be TRBD2 (5 bases). Between the trimmed V and J ends, which lost 5 bases and 3 bases, there was a span of 14 bases. This CDR3 has 14 amino acids. Germline CDR1 reads SGHTA; CDR2 reads FQGNSA. Here the CDR3 DNA reads TGTGCCAGCAGCACCGACTATGGAGTCTACGAGCAGTACTTC. Its protein product is CASSTDYGVYEQYF.

J is TRBJ2-1 and V is TRBV20-1, with TRBD2 matching 7 bases. With 0 bases clipped from V and 8 bases from J, the junction kept 13 bases outside the gene matches. The germline gives CDR1 DFQATT, CDR2 SNEGSKA (reference sequence). The CDR3 sequence is 16 residues long. The CDR3 nucleotides are TGCAGTGCTAGAGATCAGGGCGGGACGGGAGGACATGAGCAGTTCTTC. Its protein product is CSARDQGGTGGHEQFF.

The CDR3 region has the DNA TGCGCCAGCGAGGGGCGTCGGTATCCTAGCACAGATACGCAGTATTTT. It translates to CASEGRRYPSTDTQYF. The J gene is TRBJ2-3, the V gene TRBV10-1; the D call may be TRBD1 or TRBD2 (5 bases each). This CDR3 comprises 16 residues. The germline gives CDR1 WNHNN, CDR2 SYGVQD (reference sequence). V was clipped by 8 bases and J by 0 bases, with 18 bases between them.

The gene calls are TRBV7-9 and TRBJ2-5; D might be TRBD1 or TRBD2, each matching 5 bases. CDR3 length equals 13 residues. CDR1 is SEHNR, CDR2 FQNEAQ, per germline (reference sequence). Trimming removed 6 bases from V and 2 bases from J, with 10 bases in between. The chain's CDR3 is CASRGTPQETQYF. The CDR3 nucleotides are TGTGCCAGCAGGGGGACCCCTCAAGAGACCCAGTACTTC.

This clonotype was seen more than once but under ten times. The chain employs TRBV5-6 and TRBJ1-1; 8 bases agree with TRBD1. CDR1 and CDR2 (germline): SGHDT, YYEEEE. The CDR3 length is 15 residues. V gave up 3 bases and J gave up 5 bases; unmatched junction bases: 9. In DNA, the CDR3 is TGTGCCAGCAGCTCTCCAGGGGGCGAGGGTACTGAAGCTTTCTTT. It encodes CASSSPGGEGTEAFF.

The chain employs TRBV3-1 and TRBJ2-4; tentative D call: TRBD1 (5 bases). The DNA end is a closer match to TRBJ2-7, so the J assignment may be wrong. The CDR3 is 14 residues long. Germline V gene lookup returns CDR1 LGHDT and CDR2 YNNKEL (reference sequence). The CDR3 region has the DNA TGTGCCAGCAGCCAAGACCCAGGGTGGTACGAGCAGTACTTC. Amino acids: CASSQDPGWYEQYF.

With regard to this clonotype: Sequence at one end of the junction differs from germline and may be a read error. This chain joins TRBV10-3 and TRBJ2-7; TRBD1 aligns across 8 bases. The CDR3 spans 17 residues. Per the germline V gene, CDR1 is ENHRY and CDR2 is SYGVKD. CDR3 DNA sequence: TGCGCCACCCACCCAGGGACAGGCATACGATCCTCCTACGAGCAGTACTTC. As protein: CATHPGTGIRSSYEQYF.

CDR3 protein: CASSQVRAAEQYF. DNA for the CDR3: TGTGCCAGCAGCCAAGTGAGGGCGGCCGAGCAGTACTTC. This chain connects TRBV3-1 to TRBJ2-7; weak D call: TRBD2 (5 bases). Germline values: CDR1 LGHDT, CDR2 YNNKEL (reference sequence). V dropped 1 base and J dropped 6 bases, with 10 bases sitting between them. The CDR3 is 13 residues long.

J is TRBJ2-7 and V is TRBV11-2; 10 positions agree with TRBD1. The germline V gene encodes CDR1 SGHAT and CDR2 FQNNGV. The CDR3 loop spans 15 amino acids. J was trimmed by 3 bases and V by 5 bases; bases with no gene match: 7. This CDR3 is CASSQSRTGGYEQYF. CDR3 sequence (DNA): TGTGCCAGCAGCCAATCGAGGACAGGGGGCTACGAGCAGTACTTC. Full variable domain (outside the CDR3, taken from reference TRBV11-2 and TRBJ2-7): EAGVAQSPRYKIIEKRQSVAFWCNPISGHATLYWYQQILGQGPKLLIQFQNNGVVDDSQLPKDRFSAERLKGVDSTLKIQPAKLEDSAVYLCASSQSRTGGYEQYFGPGTRLTVT.